Listed below are T cell receptor beta chains from one sample, sequenced in a study of Ad26.COV2.S vaccination and SARS-CoV-2 variants. Profiling relied on immunoSEQ multiplex PCR, and the TCRdb table lists in-frame clones only, not all of them. The repertoire holds a few hundred thousand clones, more than 75% seen once, with approximately 3.3% in the top ten. The material was peripheral blood, obtained in a trial of Ad26.COV2.S vaccine versus placebo. All receptors derive from a person aged 18-65 years who received the Ad26.COV2.S COVID-19 vaccine or a placebo. CDR3s include the opening cysteine and the closing phenylalanine or tryptophan. The D gene is left open where the match is weak. A row's size may be missing; if present it is once, few, many or a size class.

V gene	J gene	clone size	D gene	CDR3 protein	CDR3 DNA
TRBV19	TRBJ2-7	.	.	CASSISAYDFYEQYF	TGTGCCAGTAGTATATCGGCATACGATTTCTACGAGCAGTACTTC
TRBV29-1	TRBJ2-3	.	.	CSVEDMGGNTDTQYF	TGCAGCGTTGAAGATATGGGAGGAAACACAGATACGCAGTATTTT
TRBV23-1	TRBJ2-1	.	TRBD1	CASSRRGQGVIRNEQFF	TGCGCCAGCAGTCGCCGCGGACAGGGGGTAATTCGTAATGAGCAGTTCTTC
TRBV30	TRBJ1-1	.	TRBD1	CAWSVPGQDRAFF	TGTGCCTGGAGCGTCCCGGGACAGGATCGAGCTTTCTTT
TRBV7-9	TRBJ2-7	.	.	CASSLDLGFSYEQYF	TGTGCCAGCAGCTTAGATCTTGGGTTCTCCTACGAGCAGTACTTC
TRBV28	TRBJ1-1	.	TRBD1	CASSPGQGTEAFF	TGTGCCAGCAGTCCCGGACAGGGGACTGAAGCTTTCTTT
TRBV5-1	TRBJ1-2	.	.	CASSFEGTNYGYTF	TGCGCCAGCAGCTTTGAGGGTACTAACTATGGCTACACCTTC
TRBV30	TRBJ2-4	.	TRBD2	CAWSSIAGDIQYF	TGTGCCTGGAGTAGTATAGCGGGCGACATTCAGTACTTC
TRBV29-1	TRBJ2-1	.	.	CSVTIGSLGGEQFF	TGCAGCGTCACGATAGGGAGTCTAGGTGGTGAGCAGTTCTTC
TRBV19	TRBJ2-7	many	TRBD1	CASTIGTGEVDEQYF	TGTGCCAGTACTATTGGGACAGGGGAGGTGGACGAGCAGTACTTC
TRBV10-3	TRBJ2-4	.	TRBD2	CAISDHDLRGNKNIQYF	TGTGCCATCAGTGACCATGACTTGCGGGGGAACAAAAACATTCAGTACTTC
TRBV23-1	TRBJ1-6	.	TRBD1	CASTSRDRANLGSPLHF	TGCGCCAGCACCTCCCGGGACAGGGCCAATTTGGGTTCACCCCTCCACTTT
TRBV2	TRBJ1-2	.	.	CASSEAPGGYTF	TGTGCCAGCAGTGAAGCCCCGGGTGGCTACACCTTC
TRBV5-4	TRBJ1-3	.	.	CASSLGTARASGNTIYF	TGTGCCAGCAGCTTGGGTACAGCGAGGGCGTCAGGAAACACCATATATTTT
TRBV7-2	TRBJ2-1	.	.	CASSLAWGAYNEQFF	TGTGCCAGCAGCTTAGCGTGGGGAGCCTACAATGAGCAGTTCTTC
TRBV2	TRBJ2-7	.	TRBD2	CASKWGGSQGSPYEQYF	TGTGCCAGCAAATGGGGGGGTAGCCAAGGTTCCCCCTACGAGCAGTACTTC
TRBV12-3/TRBV12-4	TRBJ1-1	few	.	CASSEQEPAEAFF	TGTGCCAGCAGTGAACAGGAACCTGCTGAAGCTTTCTTT
TRBV7-9	TRBJ1-1	.	.	CASSFWVNTEAFF	TGTGCCAGCAGCTTCTGGGTGAACACTGAAGCTTTCTTT
TRBV6-2/TRBV6-3	TRBJ2-7	.	.	CASSPGLYEQYF	TGTGCCAGCAGCCCCGGCCTCTACGAGCAGTACTTC
TRBV5-1	TRBJ1-1	.	.	CASSLLAGSSYTEAFF	TGCGCCAGCAGCTTGCTAGCCGGCTCATCGTACACTGAAGCTTTCTTT
TRBV29-1	TRBJ1-2	.	.	CSVHGASAGNYGYTF	TGCAGCGTTCACGGGGCTAGTGCTGGGAACTATGGCTACACCTTC
TRBV28	TRBJ2-1	.	.	CASSSPSAPSYNEQFF	TGTGCCAGCAGTAGCCCTAGCGCCCCCTCCTACAATGAGCAGTTCTTC
TRBV5-1	TRBJ1-1	.	TRBD1	CASSQGQRTTEAFF	TGCGCCAGCAGCCAGGGACAGAGAACCACTGAAGCTTTCTTT
TRBV7-6	TRBJ1-1	.	.	CASSLRGGPNTEAFF	TGTGCCAGCAGCTTACGGGGGGGCCCGAACACTGAAGCTTTCTTT
TRBV30	TRBJ2-5	.	.	CAWSPVGAGSSYF	.
TRBV6-2/TRBV6-3	TRBJ2-7	.	TRBD1	CASSSPGQGAYEQYF	TGTGCCAGCAGCTCTCCGGGACAGGGGGCGTACGAGCAGTACTTC
TRBV4-1	TRBJ2-7	.	.	CASSQEAARPYEQYF	TGCGCCAGCAGCCAAGAAGCGGCCAGGCCCTACGAGCAGTACTTC